This TCR beta chain was recovered during a study of a mutant IDH1 vaccine in newly diagnosed glioma. On the study more broadly: Vaccine dosing followed radiotherapy by 4-6 weeks, or accompanied temozolomide cycles. Radiotherapy, temozolomide, or both had been given previously, and both were given to most.

The method was immunoSEQ multiplex PCR; TCRdb's version includes in-frame clones alone and lacks a portion of them. The sample shows approximately 52,000 clones, approximately 80% of them seen only once. Regarding time point: week 47, end of study. Doses consisted of 300 ug of mutant IDH1 20-mer peptide each, paired with topical imiquimod. The CDR3 contains 16 residues. The J segment lost 1 base and the V segment lost 7 bases, leaving 7 bases of the junction unmatched. The germline V gene has CDR1 SGHVS and CDR2 FQNEAQ. With respect to this clone: Its antigen is not identified.

This sequence was found in a middle-aged woman with glioma. Some clones in this sample may be carry-over from other donors' samples. V gene TRBV7-8 combines with J gene TRBJ2-2, with 9 bases aligning to TRBD2. This sample comprised PBMCs, obtained from a glioma patient whose treatment included an IDH1 peptide vaccine. CDR3 bases: TGTGCCAGCACTTCTAGCGGGGCGGTGAACACCGGGGAGCTGTTTTTT. As protein: CASTSSGAVNTGELFF.